The 4 T cell receptor beta chains below come from one sample, sequenced in a study of early stage breast cancer tumors. Profiling relied on immunoSEQ multiplex PCR, and the TCRdb table lists in-frame clones only, not all of them. The profile shows approximately 20,000 clones, 65% to 85% of them singletons. Sequenced: blood. The receptors here all came from a person aged 70 to 85 with breast cancer.

V usage is TRBV4-2 and J usage is TRBJ2-7; the match to TRBD1 covers 10 bases. The V segment lost 0 bases and the J segment 2 bases; nucleotides outside the gene matches: 1. The CDR3 runs to 15 residues. Germline V CDR1 and CDR2: LGHNA, YNFKEQ. The CDR3 sequence is CASSQDGTGAYEQYF. As DNA, the CDR3 is TGTGCCAGCAGCCAAGATGGGACAGGGGCCTACGAGCAGTACTTC.

This chain links TRBV19 with TRBJ2-7; TRBD2 agrees at 16 bases. CDR3 length equals 16 residues. With V trimmed by 7 bases and J by 7 bases, 10 bases remained unmatched. Germline values: CDR1 LNHDA, CDR2 SQIVND (reference sequence). CDR3 in amino acids: CASNSGLAGGLEEQYF. The CDR3 coding sequence is TGTGCCAGTAACTCGGGACTAGCGGGGGGGCTGGAGGAGCAGTACTTC.

The V and J genes are TRBV9 and TRBJ2-2; weak D call: TRBD2 (6 bases). Germline CDR1 is SGDLS and CDR2 is YYNGEE. V lost 4 bases and J lost 5, with 12 bases in between. The CDR3 has 14 residues. CDR3 DNA sequence: TGTGCCAGCAGCAAGACTAGTAAAACCGGGGAGCTGTTTTTT. Protein product: CASSKTSKTGELFF.

This clone was seen a handful of times. CDR3 nucleotides: TGTGCCAGCAGTGTAGAATCCGGTGGAGGGGAAAAACTGTTTTTT. It encodes CASSVESGGGEKLFF. The rearrangement links TRBV2 to TRBJ1-4, with no clear D. Germline assignment: CDR1 SNHLY and CDR2 FYNNEI. The length of the CDR3 is 15 residues. V gave up 4 bases and J gave up 8 bases, with 17 bases separating them. Together with reference TRBV2 and TRBJ1-4, the CDR3 gives the full variable domain: EPEVTQTPSHQVTQMGQEVILRCVPISNHLYFYWYRQILGQKVEFLVSFYNNEISEKSEIFDDQFSVERPDGSNFTLKIRSTKLEDSAMYFCASSVESGGGEKLFFGSGTQLSVL.